The sequence of this TCR beta chain was determined in a study of post-analysis software for immune sequencing data. Study summary: Progressive-relapsing, secondary progressive and relapsing-remitting multiple sclerosis were among the disease courses included. General observations from the study: When compared against controls, multiple sclerosis patients showed significantly lower normalized Chao1 diversity. Roughly five TRBV segments, including TRBV5-6, TRBV5-1 and TRBV20-1, were more frequent in patients than controls.

Included in the TCR beta cDNA libraries were unique molecular identifiers. When 1 to 10 million T cells were used, they gave about 550,000 cDNA molecules. TCRdb itself ran the PCR reads through MiXCR, one entry per CDR3 protein. The sample records about 770,000 distinct CDR3 sequences, 46% being singletons. Concerning this clonotype itself: Its matching antigen is unknown.

J was trimmed by 2 bases and V by 4 bases; bases with no gene match: 8. The germline V gene has CDR1 SGHRS and CDR2 YFSETQ. The CDR3 contains 16 residues. The gene calls are TRBV5-1 and TRBJ2-3, with 9 bases that match TRBD2. This TCR was recovered from a girl aged 10-17 years with multiple sclerosis. Sequences were obtained from blood. CDR3 sequence (DNA): TGCGCCAGCAGCGAGGGTAGCGGGGGTATCACAGATACGCAGTATTTT. Translated, it gives CASSEGSGGITDTQYF. The whole variable domain, filled in from reference TRBV5-1 and TRBJ2-3, reads KAGVTQTPRYLIKTRGQQVTLSCSPISGHRSVSWYQQTPGQGLQFLFEYFSETQRNKGNFPGRFSGRQFSNSRSEMNVSTLELGDSALYLCASSEGSGGITDTQYFGPGTRLTVL.